The 10 T cell receptor beta chains below come from one sample, sequenced in a study of blood T cell repertoires in COVID-19. TCRdb's copy holds only in-frame clones and misses some; the assay was immunoSEQ multiplex PCR. This table holds over 70,000 clones, 80% found once. Input material: peripheral blood. The receptors stem from a woman in her 70s with acute or convalescent COVID-19.

This sequence joins TRBV28 and TRBJ2-1; the match to TRBD2 covers 10 bases. This CDR3 region has 14 residues. J lost 2 bases, V lost 6 bases, and 1 base had no gene match. Looked up from germline, CDR1 is MDHEN and CDR2 is SYDVKM. CDR3 in DNA: TGTGCCAGCAGAGGACTAGCGGCCTACAATGAGCAGTTCTTC. Protein: CASRGLAAYNEQFF.

The chain carries TRBV11-2 and TRBJ2-1; D may be TRBD2 (6 bases). Germline V CDR1 and CDR2: SGHAT, FQNNGV. The CDR3 sequence is 14 residues long. The V end was cut by 3 bases, the J end by 4 bases, with 10 bases between. CDR3 nucleotides: TGTGCCAGCAGCTTCGGGACTCTTTACAATGAGCAGTTCTTC. Translating gives CASSFGTLYNEQFF.

This clone was recorded a few times. The genes are TRBV27 and TRBJ1-1; D gene unclear. The CDR3 is 12 amino acids. Deletions cut 3 bases from V and 6 bases from J, with 8 bases between. The V gene's germline CDR1 is MNHEY and CDR2 SMNVEV (reference sequence). The CDR3 is CASSFRGAEAFF. For the CDR3, the DNA is TGTGCCAGCAGTTTTCGGGGTGCTGAAGCTTTCTTT.

CDR3 sequence: CASSIVQGKGEQFF. The CDR3 coding sequence is TGTGCCAGTAGTATAGTTCAGGGAAAGGGGGAGCAGTTCTTC. The chain has TRBV19 and TRBJ2-1; D might be TRBD1 (5 bases). The CDR3 sequence is 14 residues long. Per germline, CDR1 LNHDA and CDR2 SQIVND (reference sequence). V lost 1 base to trimming and J lost 10 bases, with 14 bases between them. The full variable domain, its missing parts supplied by reference TRBV19 and TRBJ2-1, is DGGITQSPKYLFRKEGQNVTLSCEQNLNHDAMYWYRQDPGQGLRLIYYSQIVNDFQKGDIAEGYSVSREKKESFPLTVTSAQKNPTAFYLCASSIVQGKGEQFFGPGTRLTVL.

The rearrangement uses TRBV28 and TRBJ2-7, with TRBD1 identical over 8 bases. Losses at the gene ends were 5 bases for V and 3 bases for J; bases not matched to a gene: 12. The germline CDR1 and CDR2 sequences are MDHEN and SYDVKM. The CDR3 has 16 residues. This CDR3 reads CASSQLGTGDNYEQYF. DNA for the CDR3: TGTGCCAGCAGTCAACTCGGGACAGGTGACAACTACGAGCAGTACTTC. The full variable domain, rest sourced from reference TRBV28 and TRBJ2-7, is DVKVTQSSRYLVKRTGEKVFLECVQDMDHENMFWYRQDPGLGLRLIYFSYDVKMKEKGDIPEGYSVSREKKERFSLILESASTNQTSMYLCASSQLGTGDNYEQYFGPGTRLTVT.

This chain links TRBV15 with TRBJ2-1, with 9 bases aligning to TRBD2. Germline assignment: CDR1 LNHNV and CDR2 YYDKDF (reference sequence). J gave up 6 bases and V 0 bases, and 3 bases lay outside the gene matches. The CDR3 is 15 residues long. The CDR3 DNA reads TGTGCCACCAGCAGAGAGGGACTAGCTGGCAATGAGCAGTTCTTC. Translated: CATSREGLAGNEQFF.

The V gene is TRBV4-1, the J gene TRBJ1-6; the D gene is possibly TRBD1 (5 bases). The V and J ends lost 0 bases and 6 bases respectively, with 12 bases between them. The CDR3 loop spans 16 amino acids. Germline CDR1 and CDR2: MGHRA and YSYEKL. The CDR3 reads CASSQDGGVPNSPLHF. In DNA, the CDR3 is TGCGCCAGCAGCCAAGATGGGGGGGTCCCTAATTCACCCCTCCACTTT.

The DNA of the CDR3 is TGTGCCAGCAAGACAGATAATTCACCCCTCCACTTT. Translating it yields CASKTDNSPLHF. The chain employs TRBV2 and TRBJ1-6; possibly TRBD1 for D (5 bases). This CDR3 spans 12 amino acids. Germline lookup yields CDR1 SNHLY and CDR2 FYNNEI. V was pared by 7 bases and J by 5 bases, with 6 bases between.

This chain joins TRBV19 and TRBJ2-3, with D possibly TRBD2 on 5 matching bases. From germline, CDR1 is LNHDA and CDR2 SQIVND (reference sequence). CDR3 size: 15 residues. V was trimmed by 7 bases and J by 4 bases, leaving 18 bases between them. CDR3 in DNA: TGTGCCAGTAACCCTCGGGGATCATTCGCAGATACGCAGTATTTT. Translated, it gives CASNPRGSFADTQYF.

The chain uses TRBV25-1 and TRBJ1-3; weak D call: TRBD1 (5 bases). The CDR3 covers 15 residues. V gave up 3 bases and J gave up 0 bases, with 9 bases separating them. Germline loops: CDR1 MGHDK, CDR2 SYGVNS. Here the CDR3 DNA reads TGTGCCAGCAGTGATGCGGGACCCTCTGGAAACACCATATATTTT. Protein sequence: CASSDAGPSGNTIYF.